The 3 T cell receptor beta chains below come from one sample, sequenced in a study of CD8+ T cells in alopecia areata. Treatment reported: oral pan-JAK inhibitor, 5-10 mg twice daily. Alopecia areata patients provided lesional scalp punch biopsies and peripheral blood, both collected for the study. The sequencing template was cDNA reverse transcribed from extracted RNA. The method was immunoSEQ multiplex PCR; TCRdb's version includes in-frame clones alone and lacks a portion of them. The repertoire has thousands of clones, 74% of them found once; the top ten carry about 6.4%. The sample was skin, taken at week 24, from a patient treated with tofacitinib. The source of these receptors is a human donor with alopecia areata.

The chain combines TRBV6-5 with TRBJ2-6, with a tentative D call TRBD1 (6 bases). This CDR3 has 15 residues. CDR1 and CDR2 (germline): MNHEY, SVGAGI. Trimming removed 5 bases from V and 0 bases from J, with 8 bases in between. The CDR3 region has the DNA TGTGCCAGCAGTACAGGGTCCTCTGGGGCCAACGTCCTGACTTTC. This translates into CASSTGSSGANVLTF.

This rearrangement joins TRBV14 to TRBJ2-7; TRBD1 matches 9 bases. The CDR3 loop spans 12 amino acids. Trimming at V came to 4 bases and at J to 9 bases, leaving 4 bases not matched to a gene. Germline CDR1 is SGHDN and CDR2 is FVKESK. CDR3 DNA sequence: TGTGCCAGCAGCCCGGGGACAGGGCGGCAGTACTTC. Protein sequence: CASSPGTGRQYF. The variable domain in full, completed from reference TRBV14 and TRBJ2-7, reads EAGVTQFPSHSVIEKGQTVTLRCDPISGHDNLYWYRRVMGKEIKFLLHFVKESKQDESGMPNNRFLAERTGGTYSTLKVQPAELEDSGVYFCASSPGTGRQYFGPGTRLTVT.

A single count supports this clone. This sequence joins TRBV4-2 and TRBJ2-2, with 7 positions matching TRBD2. V was clipped by 1 base and J by 7 bases; unmatched bases: 9. Germline lookup yields CDR1 LGHNA and CDR2 YNFKEQ. CDR3 size: 16 residues. The CDR3: CASSQGPAGTSGELFF. CDR3 DNA sequence: TGTGCCAGCAGCCAAGGCCCAGCGGGGACGAGCGGGGAGCTGTTTTTT.